This T cell receptor (beta chain) was documented in a study of blood T cell repertoires in COVID-19. Study as a whole: The cDNA or gDNA used as material had been derived from T cells, B-cell-depleted T cells, or PBMCs.

Trimming took 7 bases from V and 1 from J, leaving 22 bases between them. Germline values: CDR1 SGHVS, CDR2 FQNEAQ. CDR3 length: 17 residues. In the source study's methods: Reference gene primer amplification gave estimated nucleated cell counts. Measured with immunoSEQ multiplex PCR; TCRdb has only the in-frame clones, and not every one. The V and J calls and clone size come from that table; D and trimming were worked out from the DNA. Among about 240,000 clones listed, roughly 86% were seen once. The chain uses TRBV7-8 and TRBJ1-1; tentatively, D is TRBD1 (5 bases). The sequencing sample was made of PBMCs or T cells enriched from blood (not recorded which). The sequence derives from a woman aged 25 to 39 with acute COVID-19. The CDR3 reads CASTQITGGRANTEAFF. The CDR3 nucleotides are TGTGCCAGCACTCAAATCACAGGCGGCAGAGCGAACACTGAAGCTTTCTTT. Together with reference TRBV7-8 and TRBJ1-1, the CDR3 gives the full variable domain: GAGVSQSPRYKVAKRGQDVALRCDPISGHVSLFWYQQALGQGPEFLTYFQNEAQLDKSGLPSDRFFAERPEGSVSTLKIQRTQQEDSAVYLCASTQITGGRANTEAFFGQGTRLTVV.